This T cell receptor (beta chain) comes out of a study of spatial heterogeneity in lung cancer. This clonotype was seen repeatedly, ten times or more. This CDR3 has 18 amino acids. V gave up 2 bases and J gave up 1 base; unmatched junction bases: 6. Germline loops: CDR1 MNHNY, CDR2 SVGAGI (reference sequence). Time point reported: blood at routine non-recurrence follow-up after resection. TCRdb used MiXCR to reprocess the 5' RACE reads, holding one entry per CDR3 protein. The data contain roughly 34,000 distinct CDR3 sequences, around 7.6% of them singletons. The starting material was PBMCs, obtained at follow-up. This sequence joins TRBV6-6 and TRBJ2-2, with 11 positions matching TRBD2. The sequence came from a male donor with early-stage non-small cell lung cancer. CDR3 in DNA: TGTGCCAGCAGTTACGGGCTAGCGGGGGGACTGAACACCGGGGAGCTGTTTTTT. Translated, it gives CASSYGLAGGLNTGELFF.